This T cell receptor (beta chain) was obtained from a study of CD8+ T cells in alopecia areata. About the study: People stayed on tofacitinib for 6 to 18 months, then stopped the drug for 6 months. By percentage of affected scalp area, the severity of treated patients was scored. Findings of the study overall: Under tofacitinib, numerous expanded lesional clonotypes remained detectable in scalp and blood.

This CDR3 spans 15 amino acids. V was shortened by 1 base and J by 3 bases, with 9 bases between the two germline ends. In germline, CDR1 is SEHNR, CDR2 FQNEAQ (reference sequence). This clone has only a few counts. The antigen is undetermined. Treatment specified: oral pan-JAK inhibitor, 5-10 mg twice daily. Extracted RNA was reverse transcribed into cDNA, the sequencing template. TCRdb's copy holds only in-frame clones and misses some; the assay was immunoSEQ multiplex PCR. The repertoire has about 100,000 clones, roughly 46% of them found once; the top ten carry around 20%. The TCR originated in a human donor with alopecia areata. The genes are TRBV7-9 and TRBJ1-4; the D is unclear. The sequences come from CD8+ T cells sorted from blood, collected at week 24, from a patient treated with tofacitinib. The CDR3 here is CASSLGPGANEKLFF. CDR3 nucleotide sequence: TGTGCCAGCAGCTTAGGGCCGGGAGCTAATGAAAAACTGTTTTTT.